These 25 T cell receptor beta chains share one sample of origin, sequenced in a study of T cell changes during pregnancy in multiple sclerosis (dated by TCRdb to between 2017 and 2020). Library construction relied on the immunoSEQ multiplex PCR assay. TCRdb provides this immuneACCESS table in a form limited to in-frame rearrangements. Some clones are lacking; in checked studies, under half of them reflect an unresolved V gene, and why the rest are absent is not known. The table for this sample lists approximately 30,000 clones; more than 70% of them were counted only once. 5.1% of the sample belongs to the ten largest clones. Here the sequenced sample was CD8+ T cells from peripheral blood mononuclear cells, taken in the first trimester of pregnancy. Receptor source: a female donor with multiple sclerosis, enrolled in a pregnancy study.

J is TRBJ1-2 and V is TRBV5-4; 11 bases fit TRBD1. Germline-derived CDR1 and CDR2 are SGHNT and YYREEE (reference sequence). J gave up 7 bases and V 4 bases, and 9 bases lay outside the gene matches. This CDR3 is 15 amino acids long. DNA for the CDR3: TGTGCCAGCAGCCCCCGGTTGGGACAGGGGGTTGGCTACACCTTC. This gives the protein CASSPRLGQGVGYTF.

CDR3 region: CASSWEGTGGNQPQHF. The CDR3 DNA sequence: TGTGCCAGCAGCTGGGAGGGGACAGGGGGTAATCAGCCCCAGCATTTT. This rearrangement joins TRBV28 to TRBJ1-5; TRBD1 matches 11 bases. The CDR3 loop spans 16 amino acids. CDR1 and CDR2 (germline): MDHEN, SYDVKM. The J segment lost 4 bases and the V segment lost 6 bases, leaving 8 bases of the junction unmatched.

J is TRBJ2-1 and V is TRBV5-1, with 11 bases fitting TRBD1. The CDR3 has 15 residues. The V segment lost 0 bases and the J segment 9 bases; nucleotides outside the gene matches: 5. The germline gives CDR1 SGHRS, CDR2 YFSETQ. CDR3 region: CASSLGDRGDGEQFF. DNA of the CDR3: TGCGCCAGCAGCTTGGGGGACAGGGGGGACGGTGAGCAGTTCTTC.

This clone came up a few times. The chain recombines TRBV4-2 with TRBJ2-1; TRBD2 matches at 10 bases. Germline V gives CDR1 LGHNA, CDR2 YNFKEQ. V trimming: 0 bases; J trimming: 2 bases; junction bases outside the gene matches: 1. This CDR3 has 16 residues. The CDR3 reads CASSQDGTSAYNEQFF. The CDR3 nucleotides read TGTGCCAGCAGCCAAGATGGGACTAGCGCCTACAATGAGCAGTTCTTC.

The chain is built from TRBV30 and TRBJ2-2, with TRBD2 identical over 14 bases. This CDR3 contains 20 residues. With 1 base clipped from V and 5 bases from J, the junction kept 15 bases outside the gene matches. Germline CDR1 reads GTSNPN; CDR2 reads SVGIG (reference sequence). The DNA of the CDR3 is TGTGCCTGGAGTGGCCTCCCGACCGGGACTAGCGGGAGTCGAACCGGGGAGCTGTTTTTT. It specifies CAWSGLPTGTSGSRTGELFF.

This rearrangement joins TRBV5-4 to TRBJ1-1; tentatively, D is TRBD1 (5 bases). V shed 0 bases and J shed 1 base, with 13 bases lying between them. This CDR3 has 16 residues. From germline, CDR1 is SGHNT and CDR2 YYREEE (reference sequence). CDR3 bases: TGTGCCAGCAGCTTGGTTTCCAGGGCCCGGAACACTGAAGCTTTCTTT. Protein sequence: CASSLVSRARNTEAFF.

This clone appeared once. The V call is TRBV6-5, the J call TRBJ1-2; 9 bases are a match to TRBD1. V lost 4 bases to trimming and J lost 4 bases; unmatched junction nucleotides: 7. Germline values: CDR1 MNHEY, CDR2 SVGAGI. CDR3 length: 15 residues. For the CDR3, the DNA is TGTGCCAGCAGTTTACAGGGGGCTGATGCCTATGGCTACACCTTC. As protein: CASSLQGADAYGYTF.

CDR3 protein: CASSFGLDQPQHF. In DNA, the CDR3 is TGTGCCAGCAGTTTTGGACTTGATCAGCCCCAGCATTTT. V is TRBV27 and J is TRBJ1-5; unclear D gene. Between the trimmed V and J ends, which lost 3 bases and 5 bases, there was a span of 8 bases. The CDR3 has 13 amino acids. Germline V gene sequence: CDR1 MNHEY, CDR2 SMNVEV (reference sequence).

The chain is built from TRBV5-1 and TRBJ2-1; 9 nucleotides align to TRBD1. V shed 3 bases, J shed 5 bases, and the junction held 9 bases outside the gene matches. CDR3 length equals 16 residues. CDR1 is SGHRS and CDR2 is YFSETQ in the germline V gene. CDR3 nucleotides: TGCGCCAGCAGCTCCCTGATCTGGACAGGGGACAATGAGCAGTTCTTC. Amino acids: CASSSLIWTGDNEQFF. The full variable domain, in which reference TRBV5-1 and TRBJ2-1 provide the parts outside the CDR3, is KAGVTQTPRYLIKTRGQQVTLSCSPISGHRSVSWYQQTPGQGLQFLFEYFSETQRNKGNFPGRFSGRQFSNSRSEMNVSTLELGDSALYLCASSSLIWTGDNEQFFGPGTRLTVL.

This sequence joins TRBV19 and TRBJ1-2; D not certain. The V end lost 5 bases, the J end lost 2 bases, and 12 bases lay between the germline ends. This CDR3 region has 14 residues. Germline loops: CDR1 LNHDA, CDR2 SQIVND (reference sequence). CDR3: CASSEGVMNYGYTF. The CDR3 nucleotides are TGTGCCAGTAGTGAGGGTGTCATGAACTATGGCTACACCTTC.

The chain uses TRBV30 and TRBJ2-3; possible D gene TRBD2, 6 bases. This CDR3 has 14 residues. The V end lost 5 bases, the J end lost 4 bases, and 16 bases lay between the germline ends. Germline loops: CDR1 GTSNPN, CDR2 SVGIG (reference sequence). The DNA of the CDR3 is TGTGCCTGGCAAGGGGTGGAGGGTTCAGATACGCAGTATTTT. Translated: CAWQGVEGSDTQYF.

The chain has TRBV11-2 and TRBJ1-1; D may be TRBD1 (5 bases). CDR1 is SGHAT, CDR2 FQNNGV, per germline. V dropped 4 bases and J dropped 0 bases, with 15 bases sitting between them. The CDR3 is 16 amino acids. The CDR3 is CASSYGGGEMNTEAFF. CDR3 in DNA: TGTGCCAGCAGCTACGGCGGGGGGGAAATGAACACTGAAGCTTTCTTT.

This chain uses TRBV11-2 with TRBJ2-1; D ambiguous. Looked up from germline, CDR1 is SGHAT and CDR2 is FQNNGV. The CDR3 is 16 amino acids. The V end was cut by 1 base, the J end by 4 bases, with 14 bases between. CDR3 loop: CASSLGIGAFYNEQFF. CDR3 nucleotides: TGTGCCAGCAGCTTAGGTATAGGAGCCTTTTACAATGAGCAGTTCTTC.

V usage is TRBV5-6 and J usage is TRBJ2-1; 11 bases fit TRBD2. Germline lookup yields CDR1 SGHDT and CDR2 YYEEEE. This CDR3 contains 17 residues. Germline trimming cut 0 bases from V and 4 bases from J; bases unmatched to any gene: 6. The CDR3 here is CASSLGSGLAEYNEQFF. The CDR3 DNA reads as TGTGCCAGCAGCTTGGGGTCGGGACTAGCGGAGTACAATGAGCAGTTCTTC.

The chain uses TRBV4-1 and TRBJ2-1, with D perhaps TRBD2 (6 bases). The ends were cut back, 4 bases at V and 8 bases at J, with 12 bases in the middle. This CDR3 spans 13 amino acids. Germline V gene sequence: CDR1 MGHRA, CDR2 YSYEKL. CDR3: CASSPGLFDEQFF. In DNA, the CDR3 is TGCGCCAGCAGCCCGGGACTGTTTGATGAGCAGTTCTTC.

The chain recombines TRBV28 with TRBJ1-2; unclear D gene. V lost 3 bases, J lost 4 bases, and 9 bases lay in between. CDR1 is MDHEN and CDR2 is SYDVKM in the germline V gene. CDR3 length: 13 amino acids. The CDR3 here is CASSLPGSYGYTF. The CDR3 nucleotides are TGTGCCAGCAGTTTGCCAGGCTCCTATGGCTACACCTTC.

The rearrangement uses TRBV6-4 and TRBJ1-5; 7 bases fit TRBD1. Germline V gives CDR1 MRHNA, CDR2 SNTAGT. Germline trimming cut 5 bases from V and 4 bases from J; bases unmatched to any gene: 2. The CDR3 sequence is 13 residues long. CDR3 coding DNA: TGTGCCAGCAGTCCGACAGGGAATCAGCCCCAGCATTTT. Its translation: CASSPTGNQPQHF.

This clone was counted between two and nine times. The CDR3 sequence: CASSIAPGGEQYF. The CDR3 DNA reads TGTGCCAGTAGTATTGCCCCCGGGGGGGAGCAGTACTTC. V and J are TRBV19 and TRBJ2-7; 7 nucleotides align to TRBD2. The germline CDR1 and CDR2 sequences are LNHDA and SQIVND (reference sequence). CDR3 length: 13 residues. Trimming cost V 3 bases and J 7 bases; bases outside gene matches: 6.

The chain recombines TRBV19 with TRBJ2-7; 10 nucleotides agree with TRBD2. After removal of 0 bases from V and 6 bases from J, the junction contained 5 bases not matched to a gene. This CDR3 is 15 amino acids long. Looked up from germline, CDR1 is LNHDA and CDR2 is SQIVND (reference sequence). The CDR3 spells CASSIELAGAPEQYF. In nucleotides, the CDR3 is TGTGCCAGTAGTATAGAGCTAGCGGGAGCCCCCGAGCAGTACTTC.

The V and J genes are TRBV5-1 and TRBJ2-7, with D hard to call. V was trimmed by 0 bases and J by 0 bases, leaving 7 bases between them. The CDR3 loop spans 14 amino acids. Germline V gene lookup returns CDR1 SGHRS and CDR2 YFSETQ. As DNA, the CDR3 is TGCGCCAGCAGCTTGGCCGGGTTCTCCTACGAGCAGTACTTC. This codes for CASSLAGFSYEQYF.

This chain connects TRBV27 to TRBJ2-7; 12 nucleotides agree with TRBD1. Germline V lookup: CDR1 MNHEY, CDR2 SMNVEV (reference sequence). This CDR3 is built from 14 residues. With 10 bases clipped from V and 6 bases from J, the junction kept 10 bases outside the gene matches. Here the CDR3 DNA reads TGTGCCATCTCCGAGGGGACAGGGGGCGGCGAGCAGTACTTC. This gives the protein CAISEGTGGGEQYF.

This chain connects TRBV18 to TRBJ1-1; no clear D. Germline CDR1 reads KGHSH; CDR2 reads LQKENI. CDR3 size: 19 residues. Trimming shortened V by 3 bases and J by 0 bases, and 23 bases separated the two germline ends. The CDR3 region is CASSPQVELKLGVNTEAFF. Written as DNA, the CDR3 is TGTGCCAGCTCACCTCAAGTCGAGTTGAAGTTGGGAGTGAACACTGAAGCTTTCTTT.

V usage is TRBV7-9 and J usage is TRBJ2-1, with 11 bases lining up with TRBD2. J was trimmed by 5 bases and V by 5 bases; bases with no gene match: 5. The CDR3 is 15 residues long. Germline V lookup: CDR1 SEHNR, CDR2 FQNEAQ (reference sequence). CDR3 coding DNA: TGTGCCAGCAGCCCGGGACTAGCGGTAGACAATGAGCAGTTCTTC. Protein sequence: CASSPGLAVDNEQFF. The full variable domain, in which reference TRBV7-9 and TRBJ2-1 provide the parts outside the CDR3, is DTGVSQNPRHKITKRGQNVTFRCDPISEHNRLYWYRQTLGQGPEFLTYFQNEAQLEKSRLLSDRFSAERPKGSFSTLEIQRTEQGDSAMYLCASSPGLAVDNEQFFGPGTRLTVL.

J is TRBJ1-2 and V is TRBV19; TRBD1 aligns across 7 bases. Germline V gene sequence: CDR1 LNHDA, CDR2 SQIVND (reference sequence). This CDR3 spans 13 amino acids. After removal of 9 bases from V and 5 bases from J, the junction contained 9 bases not matched to a gene. CDR3 sequence (DNA): TGTGCCAGCTTCGACAGGGATCATTATGGCTACACCTTC. Its protein is CASFDRDHYGYTF.

V and J are TRBV7-8 and TRBJ2-7; D is perhaps TRBD2 (5 bases). Germline loops: CDR1 SGHVS, CDR2 FQNEAQ. This CDR3 has 14 amino acids. The V gene lost 5 bases and the J gene lost 2 bases, with 13 bases spanning the gap. Here the CDR3 DNA reads TGTGCCAGCAGCCCCTCCCTCGGGGCCTACGAGCAGTACTTC. This codes for CASSPSLGAYEQYF.